This is a list of T cell receptor beta chains from one sample in a study of early T cells in non-severe SARS-CoV-2 infection. TCRdb ran MiXCR on the 5' RACE reads and lists one entry per CDR3 protein. The sample yields about 87,000 distinct CDR3 sequences, approximately 14% seen once. The sample consisted of whole blood. The receptors stem from an adult who was a healthcare worker with PCR-confirmed SARS-CoV-2 infection or an uninfected control (not recorded which). The CDR3 runs from the conserved cysteine through the conserved F or W.

v_call cdr3_aa
TRBV4-1 CASSHPIKVNEQFF
TRBV7-9 CASSLEHRLYEQYF
TRBV12-3/TRBV12-4 CASSFAQHGIGYTF
TRBV28 CASSLGQGISWYF
TRBV6-1 CASNRHNTEAFF
TRBV29-1 CSVEDWRESKGIQYF
TRBV5-1 CASSPDRGSGNTIYF
TRBV20-1 CSADIGGGHSYSNQPQHF
TRBV20-1 CSVIIGPPTDTQYF
TRBV27 CASSLSGTGKLTDTQYF